Listed below are T cell receptor beta chains from one sample, sequenced in a study of monozygotic twins with inflammatory bowel disease. TCRdb reprocessed the 5' RACE reads and stores each CDR3 protein as one record, lacking DNA. The table gives about 330,000 distinct CDR3 sequences; the top ten clones make up approximately 2% of it. Input material: blood. These receptors originate from a human donor with ulcerative colitis or Crohn's disease, or a healthy co-twin of an affected twin (not recorded which). The CDR3 runs from the conserved cysteine through the conserved F or W.

V	J	CDR3
TRBV5-1	TRBJ2-7	CASKGAEASYEQYF
TRBV7-9	TRBJ1-1	CASSLVSFRQGNTEAFF
TRBV3-1	TRBJ1-3	CASSQGGSRSGNTIYF
TRBV9	TRBJ1-1	CASSGSTPNTEAFF
TRBV11-2	TRBJ2-5	CASSSGTYIGVQPLTQETQYF
TRBV29-1	TRBJ1-1	CSVIQGNTEAFF
TRBV5-1	TRBJ1-1	CASSSRGLEAFF
TRBV5-1	TRBJ2-7	CASSFLPGEQYF
TRBV4-3	TRBJ2-3	CASSQSGDHSTDTQYF
TRBV6-2/TRBV6-3	TRBJ1-1	CASSDGYEAFF
TRBV3-1	TRBJ2-1	CASSQVYEAGVSYEQFF
TRBV5-6	TRBJ1-2	CASSSFLGSDYGYTF
TRBV3-1	TRBJ2-5	CASSRAGQGAETQYF
TRBV28	TRBJ2-2	CASIEQGTGELFF
TRBV12-3/TRBV12-4	TRBJ2-2	CASSLVGGGELFF
TRBV28	TRBJ2-7	CASSSLGGRYEQYF
TRBV19	TRBJ2-7	CASSIDEASYEQYF
TRBV7-8	TRBJ1-1	CASRPAGNTEAFF
TRBV7-2	TRBJ2-1	CASSPRLGLNEQFF
TRBV19	TRBJ2-1	CASSIAPGQRVGNEQFF
TRBV27	TRBJ1-1	CASSPPGKLNTEAFF
TRBV5-1	TRBJ2-7	CASSLGTGGIYEQYF
TRBV7-2	TRBJ2-6	CASSSHRGSGANVLTF
TRBV5-6	TRBJ1-3	CASSFRPTNSGNTIYF
TRBV9	TRBJ2-7	CASSTGTGLGEQYF
TRBV27	TRBJ1-5	CASGSYNSNQPQHF
TRBV5-1	TRBJ2-2	CASRTMASRTGELFF
TRBV7-2	TRBJ1-2	CASSFGDRVNYGYTF
TRBV3-1	TRBJ1-5	CASSQNSGGQPQHF
TRBV7-7	TRBJ2-5	CASSLAGTPETQYF
TRBV25-1	TRBJ1-1	CASMEVHEAFF
TRBV6-5	TRBJ1-5	CASKRGSNQPQHF
TRBV19	TRBJ2-3	CASSRDYSTDTQYF
TRBV12-3/TRBV12-4	TRBJ2-3	CASSLDASTDTQYF
TRBV12-3/TRBV12-4	TRBJ1-2	CASSFETAIGYTF
TRBV12-3/TRBV12-4	TRBJ1-1	CASSLGISPEAFF